The 26 T cell receptor beta chains listed next were all sequenced from one sample in a study of blood T cell repertoires in COVID-19. Using immunoSEQ multiplex PCR, the repertoire was profiled, and TCRdb retains in-frame clones only, with some absent. The data show approximately 200,000 clones, 88% seen once. Sequencing input: peripheral blood. These receptors all stem from a woman aged 55-70 years with acute or convalescent COVID-19.

The V call is TRBV5-6, the J call TRBJ1-1; D uncertain. Germline V gene lookup returns CDR1 SGHDT and CDR2 YYEEEE. CDR3 length: 12 amino acids. The V end was cut by 2 bases, the J end by 7 bases, with 9 bases between. Here the CDR3 DNA reads TGTGCCAGCAGCTTTCTGGGCTTTGAAGCTTTCTTT. This translates into CASSFLGFEAFF.

V usage is TRBV3-1 (or the pseudogene TRBV3-2) and J usage is TRBJ2-5; weak D call: TRBD2 (6 bases). Trimming removed 0 bases from V and 5 bases from J, with 28 bases in between. The CDR3 consists of 20 residues. The V gene's germline CDR1 is LGHDT and CDR2 YNNKEL (reference sequence). CDR3 DNA: TGTGCCAGCAGCCAAGATCGGTCAGTGACCGGGACTTACTTCGGGGAGACCCAGTACTTC. It yields the protein CASSQDRSVTGTYFGETQYF.

This clone was recorded only once. The CDR3 protein is CASSPRMGASNQPQHF. CDR3 nucleotides: TGTGCCAGCAGCCCAAGGATGGGGGCAAGCAATCAGCCCCAGCATTTT. V and J are TRBV7-8 and TRBJ1-5; D is perhaps TRBD1 (6 bases). The length of the CDR3 is 16 residues. The germline CDR1 and CDR2 sequences are SGHVS and FQNEAQ. Trimming removed 5 bases from V and 1 base from J, with 15 bases in between.

The chain has TRBV19 and TRBJ1-5, with D possibly being TRBD1 (6 bases). V was trimmed by 6 bases and J by 9 bases, leaving 18 bases between them. The V gene's germline CDR1 is LNHDA and CDR2 SQIVND (reference sequence). This CDR3 has 14 residues. CDR3 residues: CASRDSTSLRPQHF. CDR3 in DNA: TGTGCCAGTAGGGACAGTACTTCTCTTCGGCCCCAGCATTTT.

The chain combines TRBV2 with TRBJ1-5; 9 bases are shared with TRBD1. The CDR3 sequence is 14 residues long. Losses at the gene ends were 6 bases for V and 5 bases for J; bases not matched to a gene: 5. Germline values: CDR1 SNHLY, CDR2 FYNNEI. CDR3 sequence: CASRRDRVDQPQHF. In DNA form, the CDR3 reads TGTGCCAGCAGGCGGGACAGGGTCGATCAGCCCCAGCATTTT.

DNA of the CDR3: TGTGCCAGCAGCTTCTCGTCCGGGATCGAGACCCAGTACTTC. Its protein product is CASSFSSGIETQYF. This sequence joins TRBV5-8 and TRBJ2-5; D possibly corresponds to TRBD2 (5 bases). The V gene lost 2 bases and the J gene lost 5 bases, with 13 bases spanning the gap. Germline CDR1 reads SGHTS; CDR2 reads YDEGEE. The CDR3 length is 14 residues.

CDR3 nucleotide sequence: TGTGCCAGCAGTTTTACAGACATGAACACTGAAGCTTTCTTT. Its translation is CASSFTDMNTEAFF. V is TRBV28 and J is TRBJ1-1; D is unresolved. Germline values: CDR1 MDHEN, CDR2 SYDVKM. V shed 3 bases and J shed 0 bases, with 8 bases lying between them. CDR3 size: 14 residues.

The chain links TRBV5-6 to TRBJ1-5, with a weak D call TRBD1 (5 bases). The CDR3 length is 13 residues. Germline CDR1 and CDR2: SGHDT and YYEEEE. V was trimmed by 3 bases and J by 16 bases, leaving 20 bases between them. CDR3 sequence (DNA): TGTGCCAGCAGCTCCAACCTACAGGTGAAGGAACATTTT. Translation: CASSSNLQVKEHF.

The chain carries TRBV18 and TRBJ1-5, with 10 bases aligning to TRBD1. J gave up 7 bases and V 3 bases, and 9 bases lay outside the gene matches. Per germline, CDR1 KGHSH and CDR2 LQKENI. This CDR3 has 16 residues. The CDR3 loop reads CASSPTRTGGGQPQHF. CDR3 DNA sequence: TGTGCCAGCTCACCCACGAGGACAGGGGGGGGGCAGCCCCAGCATTTT.

This chain joins TRBV7-2 and TRBJ1-1; 8 nucleotides align to TRBD1. Germline CDR1 SGHTA, CDR2 FQGNSA. V shed 6 bases, J shed 0 bases, and the junction held 6 bases outside the gene matches. CDR3 length: 15 residues. CDR3 loop: CASRLPGQVNTEAFF. As DNA, the CDR3 is TGTGCCAGCAGGTTGCCGGGACAGGTGAACACTGAAGCTTTCTTT.

This chain links TRBV7-9 with TRBJ2-7; possible D gene TRBD2, 6 bases. V was pared by 5 bases and J by 7 bases, with 12 bases between. Germline-derived CDR1 and CDR2 are SEHNR and FQNEAQ (reference sequence). The CDR3 is made up of 12 amino acids. CDR3 amino acids: CASSLWDLEQYF. The CDR3 DNA sequence: TGTGCCAGCAGCCTATGGGACTTAGAGCAGTACTTC.

The chain has TRBV5-1 and TRBJ1-2; 10 bases are shared with TRBD1. V was pared by 4 bases and J by 3 bases, with 3 bases of the junction left unmatched. Germline lookup yields CDR1 SGHRS and CDR2 YFSETQ. The CDR3 runs to 14 residues. The CDR3 region is CASSLDRGDYGYTF. The CDR3 nucleotides are TGCGCCAGCAGCCTGGACAGGGGGGACTATGGCTACACCTTC.

The chain joins TRBV2 to TRBJ2-7; D not resolved. V lost 5 bases and J 4 bases, leaving 3 bases between the germline ends. This CDR3 has 10 residues. CDR1 and CDR2 (germline): SNHLY, FYNNEI. CDR3 region: CASSTYEQYF. The DNA for the CDR3 is TGTGCCAGCAGTACTTACGAGCAGTACTTC.

The chain is built from TRBV19 and TRBJ1-2; D is ambiguous. Trimming removed 5 bases from V and 0 bases from J, with 13 bases in between. CDR3 length equals 15 residues. The V gene's germline CDR1 is LNHDA and CDR2 SQIVND (reference sequence). Here the CDR3 reads CASSVELFPNYGYTF. The CDR3 DNA is TGTGCCAGTAGTGTTGAACTCTTCCCTAACTATGGCTACACCTTC.

The rearrangement uses TRBV7-2 and TRBJ1-2; D is unclear. The germline V gene encodes CDR1 SGHTA and CDR2 FQGNSA. The CDR3 is 13 amino acids. Trimming took off 2 bases at V and 0 bases at J, with 4 bases between the two ends. The CDR3 nucleotides read TGTGCCAGCAGCTTATCGGCTAACTATGGCTACACCTTC. Translation: CASSLSANYGYTF.

The genes are TRBV5-4 and TRBJ1-2; D may be TRBD1 (6 bases). The germline V gene has CDR1 SGHNT and CDR2 YYREEE (reference sequence). The CDR3 has 16 amino acids. With 3 bases removed from V and 7 bases from J, the gap between germline ends came to 22 bases. The CDR3, as DNA: TGTGCCAGCAGCTCGGCAGCGACAGGCAGCGTGGGTGGCTACACCTTC. This gives the protein CASSSAATGSVGGYTF.

This clone was detected only once. V gene TRBV19 combines with J gene TRBJ1-1; D is possibly TRBD1 (5 bases). Germline-derived CDR1 and CDR2 are LNHDA and SQIVND (reference sequence). The V gene lost 2 bases and the J gene lost 2 bases, with 12 bases spanning the gap. The CDR3 loop spans 15 amino acids. The CDR3 coding sequence is TGTGCCAGTAGTATATCCGGGCAGGGAAACACTGAAGCTTTCTTT. Translation gives CASSISGQGNTEAFF.

This clone was observed once. The chain recombines TRBV23-1 with TRBJ2-7, with TRBD2 identical over 10 bases. TRBV23-1 is sorted into the ORF group, with uncertain function. The V gene end was trimmed by 0 bases and the J gene end by 5 bases; junction bases not matched to a gene: 10. This CDR3 region has 17 residues. This chain's CDR3 is CASSQSSSGGPLNEQYF. The CDR3 nucleotides are TGCGCCAGCAGTCAATCGAGTAGCGGGGGGCCTCTAAACGAGCAGTACTTC.

This clone was picked up a small number of times. The chain is built from TRBV7-2 and TRBJ2-7, with D perhaps matching TRBD2 (5 bases). CDR3 length: 13 amino acids. Germline V gene lookup returns CDR1 SGHTA and CDR2 FQGNSA. The V and J ends lost 4 bases and 1 base respectively, with 8 bases between them. The CDR3 DNA reads TGTGCCAGCAGCTCGAGGACTTCCTACGAGCAGTACTTC. Translating gives CASSSRTSYEQYF.

A few counts support this clone. The V call is TRBV9, the J call TRBJ1-1; D gene ambiguous. V dropped 0 bases and J dropped 4 bases, with 16 bases sitting between them. The CDR3 length is 16 residues. Per the germline V gene, CDR1 is SGDLS and CDR2 is YYNGEE. The CDR3 is CASSVVVGRGSTEAFF. The DNA for the CDR3 is TGTGCCAGCAGCGTAGTAGTAGGTCGGGGAAGCACTGAAGCTTTCTTT.

The V and J genes are TRBV2 and TRBJ2-3, with 7 bases fitting TRBD1. The V segment lost 8 bases and the J segment 6 bases; nucleotides outside the gene matches: 14. The CDR3 contains 15 residues. Germline loops: CDR1 SNHLY, CDR2 FYNNEI. The CDR3 is CASRRDRTQGDTQYF. CDR3 in DNA: TGTGCCAGCCGCCGGGACAGAACCCAGGGGGATACGCAGTATTTT.

The chain recombines TRBV6-5 with TRBJ1-4; D may be TRBD1 (5 bases). Deletions cut 0 bases from V and 8 bases from J, with 13 bases between. Germline V gene lookup returns CDR1 MNHEY and CDR2 SVGAGI. The CDR3 runs 15 residues. The CDR3 reads CASSYSWQGKEKLFF. The CDR3 region has the DNA TGTGCCAGCAGTTACTCTTGGCAGGGTAAAGAAAAACTGTTTTTT.

The chain carries TRBV6-5 and TRBJ1-1; D call uncertain. Germline CDR1 is MNHEY and CDR2 is SVGAGI. Trimming shortened V by 7 bases and J by 2 bases, and 11 bases separated the two germline ends. The CDR3 totals 13 residues. The CDR3 protein is CASTRQVNTEAFF. The DNA of the CDR3 is TGTGCCAGCACCCGGCAGGTTAACACTGAAGCTTTCTTT.

This clone was seen more than once but under ten times. The chain employs TRBV2 and TRBJ1-3; tentatively, D is TRBD1 (6 bases). The CDR3 consists of 18 residues. Germline lookup yields CDR1 SNHLY and CDR2 FYNNEI. Trimming left V 5 bases short and J 0 bases short, with 20 bases between. CDR3 coding DNA: TGTGCCAGCAGTCAGGGGTTGCTACAGGGACCCTCTGGAAACACCATATATTTT. Residues: CASSQGLLQGPSGNTIYF.

V usage is TRBV30 and J usage is TRBJ1-6, with 7 bases fitting TRBD1. The CDR3 contains 13 residues. Germline loops: CDR1 GTSNPN, CDR2 SVGIG (reference sequence). In DNA, the CDR3 is TGTGCGGGAACGGGACAGTATAATTCACCCCTCCACTTT. Residues: CAGTGQYNSPLHF.

The chain employs TRBV5-8 and TRBJ2-3, with 8 bases that match TRBD1. The V segment lost 6 bases and the J segment 4 bases; nucleotides outside the gene matches: 13. This CDR3 spans 16 amino acids. Looked up from germline, CDR1 is SGHTS and CDR2 is YDEGEE. CDR3 coding DNA: TGTGCCAGCAACCTGGATATCTCAGGGGGCCCAGATACGCAGTATTTT. This encodes CASNLDISGGPDTQYF.